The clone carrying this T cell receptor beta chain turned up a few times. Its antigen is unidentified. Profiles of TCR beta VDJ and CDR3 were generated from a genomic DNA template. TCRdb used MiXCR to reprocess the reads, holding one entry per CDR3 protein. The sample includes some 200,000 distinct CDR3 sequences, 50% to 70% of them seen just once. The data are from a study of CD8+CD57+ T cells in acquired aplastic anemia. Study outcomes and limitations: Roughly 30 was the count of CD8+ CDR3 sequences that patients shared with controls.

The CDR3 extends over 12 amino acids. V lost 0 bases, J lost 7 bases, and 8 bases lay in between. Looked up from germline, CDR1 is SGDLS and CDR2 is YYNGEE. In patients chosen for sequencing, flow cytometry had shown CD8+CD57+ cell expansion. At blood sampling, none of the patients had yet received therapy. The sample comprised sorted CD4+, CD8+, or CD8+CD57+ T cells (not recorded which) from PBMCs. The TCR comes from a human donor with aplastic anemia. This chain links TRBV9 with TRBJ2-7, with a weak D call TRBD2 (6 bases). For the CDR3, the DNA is TGTGCCAGCAGCGTAGAGGGAGGAGAGCAGTACTTC. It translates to CASSVEGGEQYF.